This entry lists 32 T cell receptor beta chains sequenced from one sample in a study of T cells after yellow fever vaccination. TCRdb called the 5' RACE reads again in MiXCR, with one record for every CDR3 protein. Of 120,000 or so distinct CDR3 sequences in the sample, 13% to 15% are singletons; the top ten hold roughly 41%. Sequences were derived from CD8+ T cells sorted from PBMCs, sampled 5 days after the yellow fever booster vaccination. These receptors were obtained from a man younger than 35 who received the YFV17D yellow fever vaccine.

This clonotype was seen many times. The rearrangement uses TRBV12-3 or TRBV12-4 and TRBJ2-2; a weak D match, TRBD1 (6 bases). Trimming took 6 bases from V and 13 from J, leaving 27 bases between them. This CDR3 has 16 residues. CDR3 sequence (DNA): TGTGCCAGCAGCCGACCCCTACAGGGAATAGCTGTCGGGCTGTTTTTT. Amino acid sequence: CASSRPLQGIAVGLFF.

The rearrangement uses TRBV7-3 and TRBJ1-1; 7 nucleotides align to TRBD1. Germline V gene data show CDR1 as SGHTA and CDR2 as FQGTGA. The CDR3 has 16 amino acids. With 2 bases clipped from V and 0 bases from J, the junction kept 6 bases outside the gene matches. CDR3 amino acids: CASSLPPGGMNTEAFF. The CDR3, as DNA: TGTGCCAGCAGCTTACCCCCAGGGGGAATGAACACTGAAGCTTTCTTT.

V usage is TRBV6-5 and J usage is TRBJ2-7; D gene uncertain. V dropped 0 bases and J dropped 6 bases, with 9 bases sitting between them. CDR1 and CDR2 (germline): MNHEY, SVGAGI. There are 13 residues in the CDR3. CDR3 protein: CASSYSSRTEQYV. The CDR3 DNA sequence: TGTGCCAGCAGTTACTCGAGCCGAACCGAGCAGTACGTC.

The rearrangement links TRBV6-6 to TRBJ1-1; unclear D gene. CDR1 and CDR2 (germline): MNHNY, SVGAGI (reference sequence). V gave up 2 bases and J gave up 4 bases, with 8 bases separating them. The CDR3 is made up of 13 amino acids. This chain's CDR3 is CASSYEYSTEAFF. The CDR3 nucleotides read TGTGCCAGCAGTTACGAGTATAGCACTGAAGCTTTCTTT.

This rearrangement joins TRBV6-2 or TRBV6-3 to TRBJ2-4; TRBD1 is a possible D gene (5 bases). Germline loops: CDR1 MNHEY, CDR2 SVGEGT. V lost 8 bases and J lost 0, with 23 bases in between. The CDR3 totals 18 residues. The CDR3 DNA sequence: TGTGCCAGCGCAATCCCGTGGGGCGACAGCGTAGCCAAAAACATTCAGTACTTC. This sequence encodes CASAIPWGDSVAKNIQYF.

This chain joins TRBV6-5 and TRBJ1-1, with a possible D match to TRBD1 (5 bases). The CDR3 length is 13 residues. Germline values: CDR1 MNHEY, CDR2 SVGAGI. V was pared by 6 bases and J by 1 base, with 9 bases between. This chain's CDR3 is CASRETGNTEAFF. The CDR3 coding sequence is TGTGCCAGCAGGGAAACAGGGAACACTGAAGCTTTCTTT.

Many counts were recorded for this clonotype. The chain is built from TRBV6-4 and TRBJ2-3, with D tentatively TRBD1 (5 bases). The CDR3 covers 14 residues. Germline V lookup: CDR1 MRHNA, CDR2 SNTAGT. The V and J ends lost 3 bases and 0 bases respectively, with 7 bases between them. In DNA form, the CDR3 reads TGTGCCAGCAGTGAGGGGCGGAGCACAGATACGCAGTATTTT. It codes for CASSEGRSTDTQYF.

This clonotype came up a few times. The J gene is TRBJ1-1, the V gene TRBV30; D is uncertain. CDR3 length: 13 residues. Germline CDR1 is GTSNPN and CDR2 is SVGIG (reference sequence). V lost 2 bases and J 1 base, leaving 8 bases between the germline ends. This CDR3 is CAWSNNPNTEAFF. CDR3 nucleotide sequence: TGTGCCTGGAGTAATAACCCGAACACTGAAGCTTTCTTT.

The V and J genes are TRBV4-1 and TRBJ1-2, with D perhaps matching TRBD1 (5 bases). CDR3 size: 14 residues. The V and J ends lost 3 bases and 3 bases respectively, with 11 bases between them. The germline gives CDR1 MGHRA, CDR2 YSYEKL. The chain's CDR3 is CASSQVQGDYGYTF. The CDR3 DNA reads TGCGCCAGCAGCCAGGTACAAGGGGACTATGGCTACACCTTC.

This clonotype came up a few times. This sequence joins TRBV12-3 or TRBV12-4 and TRBJ2-5; 8 nucleotides agree with TRBD2. This CDR3 is 14 amino acids long. Unmatched junction bases numbered 2, after V lost 0 bases and J lost 5 bases. The CDR3 loop reads CASSLAGTRETQYF. CDR3 bases: TGTGCCAGCAGTTTAGCTGGGACTAGGGAGACCCAGTACTTC.

This clonotype was counted a few times. The gene calls are TRBV15 and TRBJ1-5; D is unresolved. V shed 0 bases and J shed 2 bases, with 8 bases lying between them. The germline gives CDR1 LNHNV, CDR2 YYDKDF (reference sequence). The CDR3 covers 15 residues. CDR3 loop: CATSRDLRGNQPQHF. The CDR3 region has the DNA TGTGCCACCAGCAGAGATCTTCGGGGCAATCAGCCCCAGCATTTT.

The J gene is TRBJ2-7, the V gene TRBV12-3 or TRBV12-4; a weak D match, TRBD1 (5 bases). V was pared by 6 bases and J by 3 bases, with 12 bases between. CDR3 length: 13 residues. DNA of the CDR3: TGTGCCAGCAGCTGGGGCACAAGCTACGAGCAGTACTTC. Translation: CASSWGTSYEQYF.

This clonotype was counted between two and nine times. CDR3 in amino acids: CASSEYVDAAFF. The CDR3 DNA sequence: TGTGCCAGCAGTGAATACGTGGACGCAGCTTTCTTT. V usage is TRBV25-1 and J usage is TRBJ1-1; D not resolved. CDR3 size: 12 residues. The germline CDR1 and CDR2 sequences are MGHDK and SYGVNS. The V and J ends lost 0 bases and 10 bases respectively, with 9 bases between them.

The chain combines TRBV2 with TRBJ2-1; D may correspond to TRBD1 or TRBD2 (6 bases each). The CDR3 is made up of 14 amino acids. V dropped 3 bases and J dropped 7 bases, with 13 bases sitting between them. The germline V gene encodes CDR1 SNHLY and CDR2 FYNNEI. CDR3 region: CASSEGGLLNEQFF. In DNA form, the CDR3 reads TGTGCCAGCAGTGAGGGGGGCTTACTGAATGAGCAGTTCTTC.

The V and J genes are TRBV12-3 or TRBV12-4 and TRBJ2-1; 7 nucleotides line up with TRBD1. V trimming: 5 bases; J trimming: 8 bases; junction bases outside the gene matches: 9. The CDR3 spans 14 residues. The CDR3 region is CASSAAGGADEQFF. CDR3 nucleotide sequence: TGTGCCAGCAGTGCGGCAGGGGGAGCCGATGAGCAGTTCTTC.

The V and J genes are TRBV7-9 and TRBJ2-7; D may be TRBD1 (5 bases). The CDR3 consists of 15 residues. Per the germline V gene, CDR1 is SEHNR and CDR2 is FQNEAQ (reference sequence). V dropped 0 bases and J dropped 4 bases, with 13 bases sitting between them. The CDR3 region has the DNA TGTGCCAGCAGCTTAGCGCTAGGGGCCGCGTACGAGCAGTACTTC. Translating gives CASSLALGAAYEQYF.

The table lists this clonotype with a few counts. The J gene is TRBJ2-5, the V gene TRBV7-9; D call uncertain. V lost 1 base and J lost 5, with 14 bases in between. The germline CDR1 and CDR2 sequences are SEHNR and FQNEAQ (reference sequence). There are 15 residues in the CDR3. For the CDR3, the DNA is TGTGCCAGCAGCTTAGTACAGCTAATGGCCGAGACCCAGTACTTC. This gives the protein CASSLVQLMAETQYF.

This clonotype was counted ten times or more. The rearrangement uses TRBV9 and TRBJ2-1; D tentatively fits TRBD1 or TRBD2 (6 bases each). V gave up 0 bases and J gave up 2 bases, with 9 bases separating them. Germline assignment: CDR1 SGDLS and CDR2 YYNGEE. The CDR3 contains 15 residues. CDR3 loop: CASSVGGGPYNEQFF. CDR3 in DNA: TGTGCCAGCAGCGTAGGTGGGGGGCCCTACAATGAGCAGTTCTTC.

This clonotype was picked up many times. J is TRBJ2-7 and V is TRBV7-9, with D hard to call. The CDR3 has 14 residues. Trimming took 5 bases from V and 2 from J, leaving 13 bases between them. The V gene's germline CDR1 is SEHNR and CDR2 FQNEAQ (reference sequence). The CDR3 sequence is CASSPYTPTYEQYF. The CDR3, as DNA: TGTGCCAGCAGCCCATACACTCCAACCTACGAGCAGTACTTC.

The chain joins TRBV7-9 to TRBJ2-5; the D gene is possibly TRBD1 (6 bases). This CDR3 region has 16 residues. V shed 5 bases and J shed 2 bases, with 18 bases lying between them. Germline V gives CDR1 SEHNR, CDR2 FQNEAQ (reference sequence). CDR3 sequence (DNA): TGTGCCAGCAGCGTACAGGGTGTAGTTAGGCAAGAGACCCAGTACTTC. Protein sequence: CASSVQGVVRQETQYF.

This clonotype was picked up many times. The rearrangement uses TRBV4-2 and TRBJ2-1; 9 positions match TRBD2. Germline lookup yields CDR1 LGHNA and CDR2 YNFKEQ. CDR3 length: 16 amino acids. J was trimmed by 5 bases and V by 0 bases; bases with no gene match: 5. For the CDR3, the DNA is TGTGCCAGCAGCCAAGAGGTGGCGGGGGGGAACAATGAGCAGTTCTTC. It is translated as CASSQEVAGGNNEQFF.

The chain employs TRBV7-9 and TRBJ1-5, with D maybe TRBD1 (5 bases). The germline CDR1 and CDR2 sequences are SEHNR and FQNEAQ (reference sequence). The ends were cut back, 4 bases at V and 4 bases at J, with 11 bases in the middle. The CDR3 covers 14 residues. The CDR3 DNA reads as TGTGCCAGCAGCTCTTCGCCAGGGAATCAGCCCCAGCATTTT. Protein: CASSSSPGNQPQHF.

This chain joins TRBV6-2 or TRBV6-3 and TRBJ1-2; no reliable D call. Germline CDR1 MNHEY, CDR2 SVGEGT. Trimming left V 0 bases short and J 7 bases short, with 9 bases between. This CDR3 comprises 13 residues. This chain's CDR3 is CASSYSTGAGYTF. The CDR3 region has the DNA TGTGCCAGCAGTTACTCGACGGGTGCTGGCTACACCTTC.

The table lists this clonotype with a few counts. The rearrangement links TRBV27 to TRBJ2-1, with 9 bases matching TRBD1. From germline, CDR1 is MNHEY and CDR2 SMNVEV (reference sequence). The V and J ends lost 6 bases and 2 bases, in that order; junction bases with no gene match: 8. This CDR3 contains 16 residues. The chain's CDR3 is CASSYSTGGAYNEQFF. CDR3 DNA: TGTGCCAGCAGCTACTCAACAGGGGGCGCCTACAATGAGCAGTTCTTC.

This clonotype has more than one count but fewer than ten. This chain links TRBV4-2 with TRBJ2-1; 9 bases match TRBD2. V trimming: 0 bases; J trimming: 8 bases; junction bases outside the gene matches: 5. Germline V gene data show CDR1 as LGHNA and CDR2 as YNFKEQ. There are 15 residues in the CDR3. CDR3 sequence (DNA): TGTGCCAGCAGCCAAGATATGTCTAGCGGGGATGAGCAGTTCTTC. Amino acids: CASSQDMSSGDEQFF.

This CDR3 is CASADISYNEQFF. The CDR3, as DNA: TGTGCCAGCGCAGACATCTCCTACAATGAGCAGTTCTTC. The chain uses TRBV2 and TRBJ2-1; no clear D. V was clipped by 8 bases and J by 0 bases, with 8 bases between them. The CDR3 extends over 13 amino acids. CDR1 and CDR2 from the germline V gene are SNHLY and FYNNEI.

This clonotype was detected a few times. The CDR3 nucleotides read TGTGCCATCGCGGGGGGCACCGGGGAGCTGTTTTTT. This gives the protein CAIAGGTGELFF. This chain links TRBV10-3 with TRBJ2-2; 8 bases agree with TRBD2. The germline V gene encodes CDR1 ENHRY and CDR2 SYGVKD. The CDR3 spans 12 residues. V was pared by 8 bases and J by 4 bases, with 0 bases of the junction left unmatched.

This chain connects TRBV20-1 to TRBJ1-1; TRBD1 is a possible D gene (5 bases). The germline gives CDR1 DFQATT, CDR2 SNEGSKA (reference sequence). The CDR3 totals 14 residues. Between the trimmed V and J ends, which lost 3 bases and 1 base, there was a span of 12 bases. CDR3 coding DNA: TGCAGTGCTAGGCAGGGCCTCCAGAACACTGAAGCTTTCTTT. Its translation: CSARQGLQNTEAFF.

This clonotype was recorded many times. This CDR3 reads CATTRDRHYTDTQYF. The CDR3 DNA sequence: TGTGCCACCACCCGGGACAGGCACTACACAGATACGCAGTATTTT. The chain employs TRBV15 and TRBJ2-3, with 8 nucleotides matching TRBD1. V gave up 7 bases and J gave up 2 bases; unmatched junction bases: 8. Germline V gene lookup returns CDR1 LNHNV and CDR2 YYDKDF (reference sequence). This CDR3 comprises 15 residues.

This clonotype was observed a few times. V usage is TRBV20-1 and J usage is TRBJ2-7, with unresolved D. Trimming took 7 bases from V and 0 from J, leaving 13 bases between them. The germline V gene has CDR1 DFQATT and CDR2 SNEGSKA (reference sequence). This CDR3 is 13 amino acids long. The CDR3 loop reads CSVRAPGSYEQYF. In DNA form, the CDR3 reads TGCAGTGTCAGAGCCCCGGGCTCCTACGAGCAGTACTTC.

The rearrangement links TRBV29-1 to TRBJ2-1, with TRBD2 matching 9 bases. In germline, CDR1 is SQVTM, CDR2 ANQGSEA. V shed 1 base and J 0 bases; nucleotides not matched to a gene: 4. The CDR3 length is 16 residues. The CDR3 protein is CSVEVGRGGSYNEQFF. CDR3 sequence (DNA): TGCAGCGTTGAAGTGGGGCGGGGGGGCTCCTACAATGAGCAGTTCTTC.

This clonotype was counted a few times. The chain employs TRBV20-1 and TRBJ1-1, with D possibly matching TRBD1 (6 bases). V dropped 3 bases and J dropped 0 bases, with 14 bases sitting between them. The CDR3 runs to 15 residues. Per the germline V gene, CDR1 is DFQATT and CDR2 is SNEGSKA (reference sequence). DNA for the CDR3: TGCAGTGCTAGGTTTCGGACAGCGATGAACACTGAAGCTTTCTTT. Its translation: CSARFRTAMNTEAFF.